This T cell receptor beta chain was captured in a study of blood T cell repertoires in COVID-19. The V end was cut by 4 bases, the J end by 3 bases, with 10 bases between. Germline CDR1 and CDR2: SEHNR and FQNEAQ (reference sequence). CDR3 length: 13 residues. In the authors' methods: Estimation of nucleated cell counts was performed using reference gene primer amplification. This table comes from immunoSEQ multiplex PCR, and its TCRdb copy is limited to in-frame clones, with some not included. Clonal size and the V and J genes are those of that table, whereas D and trimming came from the DNA. The profile shows 62,000 or so clones, approximately 81% of them singletons.

The chain is built from TRBV7-9 and TRBJ2-7; the D gene is possibly TRBD2 (5 bases). The sequence was obtained from a woman between 40 and 55 years old with acute COVID-19. Input material: PBMCs or T cells enriched from blood (not recorded which). Written as DNA, the CDR3 is TGTGCCAGCAGCTCCCTCGGAGGCTACGAGCAGTACTTC. Translation: CASSSLGGYEQYF.